The 28 T cell receptor beta chains given below trace back to one sample, sequenced in a study of beta chain features in type 1 diabetes. As every portion of the isolated RNA was reverse transcribed, the sequencing read expressed TCRB transcripts. Clones were sequenced by immunoSEQ multiplex PCR, and TCRdb holds only the in-frame ones, with some missing. This sample yields nearly 350,000 clones, of which roughly 8% are seen a single time; around 0.44% belongs to the top ten. Input material: central memory CD4+ T cells from blood. These TCRs come from a woman aged 18-30 years in good health.

This clone was counted a few times. The gene calls are TRBV29-1 and TRBJ2-3; 10 nucleotides match TRBD2. V was clipped by 4 bases and J by 2 bases; unmatched bases: 6. Germline CDR1 and CDR2: SQVTM and ANQGSEA. The CDR3 covers 15 residues. The CDR3 loop is CSVAPSGSSTDTQYF. DNA of the CDR3: TGCAGCGTTGCCCCTAGCGGGAGCTCCACAGATACGCAGTATTTT.

The chain recombines TRBV10-3 with TRBJ2-7; 8 bases agree with TRBD2. Germline V gives CDR1 ENHRY, CDR2 SYGVKD. The CDR3 consists of 16 residues. Trimming removed 10 bases from V and 0 bases from J; junction bases left unmatched: 14. This CDR3 reads CATIRSAGTSSYEQYF. The CDR3 nucleotides read TGTGCCACCATCCGAAGCGCCGGGACTAGCTCCTACGAGCAGTACTTC.

In its sample, this clone was seen a few times. V and J are TRBV9 and TRBJ2-3, with D possibly matching TRBD2 (6 bases). The CDR3 is made up of 16 amino acids. Germline CDR1 reads SGDLS; CDR2 reads YYNGEE. V gave up 1 base and J gave up 6 bases, with 18 bases separating them. The CDR3 loop reads CASSVRPLYGGDTQYF. The CDR3 bases are TGTGCCAGCAGCGTACGCCCCCTTTATGGGGGGGATACGCAGTATTTT.

This clone was counted at least ten times. This chain joins TRBV5-1 and TRBJ2-3; 10 nucleotides match TRBD2. The CDR3 totals 17 residues. Germline V CDR1 and CDR2: SGHRS, YFSETQ. The junction had 12 bases not matched to a gene; V was cut back by 4 bases and J by 4 bases. CDR3 loop: CASSRDEAGGSSDTQYF. In DNA form, the CDR3 reads TGCGCCAGCAGCCGAGACGAAGCGGGAGGGTCGTCAGATACGCAGTATTTT.

This clone was seen a few times. V gene TRBV20-1 combines with J gene TRBJ2-7; perhaps TRBD1 as D (5 bases). CDR3 length equals 11 residues. V shed 4 bases and J shed 2 bases, with 6 bases lying between them. The germline V gene encodes CDR1 DFQATT and CDR2 SNEGSKA (reference sequence). The chain's CDR3 is CSAKTAYEQYF. CDR3 in DNA: TGCAGTGCTAAGACAGCCTACGAGCAGTACTTC.

V gene TRBV10-3 combines with J gene TRBJ2-7; 11 nucleotides agree with TRBD1. V lost 4 bases, J lost 5 bases, and 4 bases stayed unmatched. The CDR3 sequence is 14 residues long. Germline CDR1 and CDR2: ENHRY and SYGVKD. CDR3 sequence: CAISAGTGGNEQYF. The CDR3 nucleotides read TGTGCCATCAGTGCCGGGACAGGGGGGAACGAGCAGTACTTC.

CDR3 sequence reads: CASSLDRVGTGELFF. Here the CDR3 DNA reads TGTGCCAGCAGTTTGGACAGGGTCGGCACCGGGGAGCTGTTTTTT. This chain joins TRBV28 and TRBJ2-2; 8 nucleotides align to TRBD1. CDR1 is MDHEN, CDR2 SYDVKM, per germline. There are 15 residues in the CDR3. J was trimmed by 4 bases and V by 3 bases; bases with no gene match: 4.

This clone was seen more than once but under ten times. The chain links TRBV7-9 to TRBJ2-7; perhaps TRBD2 as D (5 bases). The CDR3 covers 12 residues. Germline-derived CDR1 and CDR2 are SEHNR and FQNEAQ (reference sequence). Trimming removed 1 base from V and 4 bases from J, with 5 bases in between. The CDR3 DNA follows: TGTGCCAGCAGCTTAGGGGAGTACGAGCAGTACTTC. It codes for CASSLGEYEQYF.

The table lists this clone with many counts. This chain uses TRBV11-2 with TRBJ1-2; 9 positions agree with TRBD1. After removal of 5 bases from V and 2 bases from J, the junction contained 6 bases not matched to a gene. Germline values: CDR1 SGHAT, CDR2 FQNNGV. The CDR3 extends over 15 amino acids. The CDR3 loop reads CASSPPGTGNYGYTF. The CDR3 nucleotides are TGTGCCAGCAGCCCCCCCGGGACAGGGAACTATGGCTACACCTTC.

The rearrangement joins TRBV10-2 to TRBJ2-7; 14 bases agree with TRBD2. Germline trimming cut 6 bases from V and 6 bases from J; bases unmatched to any gene: 4. The germline gives CDR1 WSHSY, CDR2 SAAADI. The CDR3 contains 14 residues. CDR3 residues: CASRTSGRGGEQYF. CDR3 DNA: TGCGCCAGCAGGACTAGCGGGAGGGGGGGCGAGCAGTACTTC.

This clone showed up many times. V usage is TRBV5-4 and J usage is TRBJ2-7; no reliable D call. The germline V gene has CDR1 SGHNT and CDR2 YYREEE (reference sequence). V was pared by 2 bases and J by 4 bases, with 13 bases between. CDR3 length equals 14 residues. The CDR3 DNA follows: TGTGCCAGCAGCTTCGGCGGTGGTGGATACGAGCAGTACTTC. Translated: CASSFGGGGYEQYF. The full variable domain, completed using reference TRBV5-4 and TRBJ2-7, is ETGVTQSPTHLIKTRGQQVTLRCSSQSGHNTVSWYQQALGQGPQFIFQYYREEENGRGNFPPRFSGLQFPNYSSELNVNALELDDSALYLCASSFGGGGYEQYFGPGTRLTVT.

This clone was seen a handful of times. V is TRBV7-2 and J is TRBJ2-7; D gene unclear. Trimming cost V 3 bases and J 6 bases, with 6 bases left between them. The CDR3 length is 11 residues. Germline CDR1 SGHTA, CDR2 FQGNSA. The CDR3 region is CASSFSSEQYF. CDR3 nucleotides: TGTGCCAGCAGCTTCTCTAGCGAGCAGTACTTC.

The sample holds a few counts of this clone. The chain employs TRBV7-5 and TRBJ2-7; no check of the table's D call, TRBD2, against the DNA was made. TRBV7-5 is shown as a pseudogene. The CDR3 is made up of 17 amino acids. The CDR3 bases are TGTGCCAGAAGCTTAGTCCTAGCGGAGAGGGGTTCCTACGAGCAGTACTTC. Its translation is CARSLVLAERGSYEQYF.

The table lists this clone with many counts. This rearrangement joins TRBV28 to TRBJ1-2; D is perhaps TRBD1 (6 bases). CDR3 length: 13 amino acids. Per the germline V gene, CDR1 is MDHEN and CDR2 is SYDVKM. V lost 5 bases to trimming and J lost 7 bases, with 14 bases between them. Written as DNA, the CDR3 is TGTGCCAGCAGTCCGGACAGTGGCCGTGGCTACACCTTC. Its translation: CASSPDSGRGYTF.

Note on this clone: An end of the junction does not agree with germline; a read error may underlie this. The V gene is TRBV5-1, the J gene TRBJ2-1, with 13 bases aligning to TRBD2. CDR1 is SGHRS, CDR2 YFSETQ, per germline. The CDR3 covers 16 residues. CDR3 sequence: CASSLTSGRAYSEQFF. CDR3 DNA sequence: TGCGCCAGCAGCTTGACTAGCGGGAGGGCTTACAGTGAGCAGTTCTTC.

V gene TRBV18 combines with J gene TRBJ2-7, with D perhaps matching TRBD1 or TRBD2 (5 bases each). The CDR3 totals 16 residues. V lost 8 bases, J lost 2 bases, and 22 bases lay in between. In germline, CDR1 is KGHSH, CDR2 LQKENI. CDR3 in amino acids: CASTYYQGPGTYEQYF. CDR3 DNA: TGTGCCAGCACCTATTACCAGGGACCTGGAACCTACGAGCAGTACTTC.

This clone has only a few counts. The chain carries TRBV4-3 and TRBJ2-7; 7 nucleotides line up with TRBD1. Germline values: CDR1 LGHNA, CDR2 YSLEER. With V trimmed by 2 bases and J by 3 bases, 10 bases remained unmatched. This CDR3 has 16 residues. CDR3 nucleotides: TGCGCCAGCAGCCAACAGACAGGGATTATCGTCTACGAGCAGTACTTC. Residues: CASSQQTGIIVYEQYF.

The genes are TRBV28 and TRBJ2-3; 9 bases are a match to TRBD1. V lost 10 bases and J lost 2; bases outside the gene matches: 7. The CDR3 extends over 14 amino acids. The germline CDR1 and CDR2 sequences are MDHEN and SYDVKM. CDR3 loop: CATKQGANTDTQYF. CDR3 coding DNA: TGTGCCACGAAACAGGGGGCTAACACAGATACGCAGTATTTT. Using reference TRBV28 and TRBJ2-3 for the parts outside the CDR3, the full variable domain is DVKVTQSSRYLVKRTGEKVFLECVQDMDHENMFWYRQDPGLGLRLIYFSYDVKMKEKGDIPEGYSVSREKKERFSLILESASTNQTSMYLCATKQGANTDTQYFGPGTRLTVL.

In this sample, this clone turned up many times. V gene TRBV15 combines with J gene TRBJ2-1, with 9 bases matching TRBD1. V shed 4 bases, J shed 0 bases, and the junction held 13 bases outside the gene matches. Germline V gene sequence: CDR1 LNHNV, CDR2 YYDKDF (reference sequence). The CDR3 length is 19 residues. The DNA for the CDR3 is TGTGCCACCAGCAAACCGGACAGGGGTCACGCCGCCTCCTACAATGAGCAGTTCTTC. Protein product: CATSKPDRGHAASYNEQFF. The complete variable domain, with remaining parts taken from reference TRBV15 and TRBJ2-1, reads DAMVIQNPRYQVTQFGKPVTLSCSQTLNHNVMYWYQQKSSQAPKLLFHYYDKDFNNEADTPDNFQSRRPNTSFCFLDIRSPGLGDTAMYLCATSKPDRGHAASYNEQFFGPGTRLTVL.

This clone was counted a few times. The chain links TRBV5-4 to TRBJ2-7; no clear D gene. The CDR3 contains 13 residues. Germline-derived CDR1 and CDR2 are SGHNT and YYREEE (reference sequence). Trimming removed 0 bases from V and 5 bases from J, with 9 bases in between. The CDR3 protein is CASSLAFSHEQYF. CDR3 nucleotide sequence: TGTGCCAGCAGCTTGGCCTTTTCCCACGAGCAGTACTTC.

In this sample, this clone turned up many times. This chain uses TRBV15 with TRBJ2-4; no definite D call. Germline-derived CDR1 and CDR2 are LNHNV and YYDKDF (reference sequence). This CDR3 is 15 amino acids long. V lost 5 bases and J lost 5, with 16 bases in between. The CDR3 protein is CATSPLSGVQNIQYF. CDR3 coding DNA: TGTGCCACCAGCCCCCTGAGTGGTGTCCAAAACATTCAGTACTTC.

CDR3 in DNA: TGTGCCAGCAGCTTATTAGACGGGGGCTCCTACAATGAGCAGTTCTTC. Its protein product is CASSLLDGGSYNEQFF. This chain uses TRBV5-6 with TRBJ2-1, with D perhaps matching TRBD2 (6 bases). CDR3 length equals 16 residues. V was shortened by 2 bases and J by 0 bases, with 12 bases between the two germline ends. Germline V gene data show CDR1 as SGHDT and CDR2 as YYEEEE.

This clone was picked up a small number of times. The chain uses TRBV7-9 and TRBJ2-1; D is uncertain. With 0 bases removed from V and 10 bases from J, the gap between germline ends came to 16 bases. CDR3 size: 15 residues. Germline CDR1 and CDR2: SEHNR and FQNEAQ (reference sequence). Written as DNA, the CDR3 is TGTGCCAGCAGCTTAGCATACGCCCAAGGACCGGAGCAGTTCTTC. As protein: CASSLAYAQGPEQFF.

This clone has only a few counts. V gene TRBV28 combines with J gene TRBJ2-1; the match to TRBD1 covers 10 bases. CDR1 is MDHEN and CDR2 is SYDVKM in the germline V gene. The CDR3 contains 16 residues. V was clipped by 6 bases and J by 4 bases; unmatched bases: 9. This CDR3 is CASSRPTGGAYNEQFF. The CDR3 DNA is TGTGCCAGCAGCCGACCGACAGGGGGCGCGTACAATGAGCAGTTCTTC.

The chain joins TRBV2 to TRBJ2-3; D call uncertain. Trimming cost V 5 bases and J 0 bases, with 9 bases left between them. From germline, CDR1 is SNHLY and CDR2 FYNNEI. The CDR3 has 14 amino acids. The CDR3 loop is CASSLSSSTDTQYF. CDR3 DNA: TGTGCCAGCAGTCTTAGTTCAAGCACAGATACGCAGTATTTT.

This clone came up a few times. The chain has TRBV6-6 and TRBJ1-1; TRBD1 matches 7 bases. V lost 6 bases, J lost 5 bases, and 6 bases stayed unmatched. This CDR3 comprises 13 residues. CDR1 and CDR2 from the germline V gene are MNHNY and SVGAGI (reference sequence). The CDR3 region is CASRSSGGTEAFF. Here the CDR3 DNA reads TGTGCCAGCAGATCTTCAGGGGGAACTGAAGCTTTCTTT.

Turning to this clone: Its ends do not fully match the called genes, so a read error is possible. V is TRBV5-4 and J is TRBJ2-1; TRBD1 is a possible D gene (6 bases). The germline CDR1 and CDR2 sequences are SGHNT and YYREEE (reference sequence). The CDR3 is 13 residues long. The CDR3 DNA follows: TGCGCCAGCAGCCAGCAGACAGGCGGAGAGCAGTTCTTC. Translated: CASSQQTGGEQFF.

CDR3 nucleotides: TGTGCCAGCACGACTAGCGGGACCTACGAGCAGTACTTC. Encoded protein: CASTTSGTYEQYF. The chain recombines TRBV6-6 with TRBJ2-7, with 11 bases lining up with TRBD2. In germline, CDR1 is MNHNY, CDR2 SVGAGI (reference sequence). V shed 7 bases, J shed 2 bases, and the junction held 1 base outside the gene matches. The CDR3 spans 13 residues.